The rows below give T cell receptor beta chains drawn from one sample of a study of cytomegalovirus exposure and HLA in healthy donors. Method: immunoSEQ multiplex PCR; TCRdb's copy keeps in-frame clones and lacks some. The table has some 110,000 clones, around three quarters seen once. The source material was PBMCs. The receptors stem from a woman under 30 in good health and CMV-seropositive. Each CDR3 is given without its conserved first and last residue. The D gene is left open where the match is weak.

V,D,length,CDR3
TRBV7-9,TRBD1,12,ASYPGTGGVEAF
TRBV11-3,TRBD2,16,ASSLGLAGVKVYNEQF
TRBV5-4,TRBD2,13,ASSPGRVLFNEQF
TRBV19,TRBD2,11,ASSRLAGETQY
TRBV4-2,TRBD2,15,ASSQDIGTSGYNEQF
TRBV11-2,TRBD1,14,ASSRPGQGAKGGYT
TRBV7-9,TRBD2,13,ASSFSGRRDNEQF
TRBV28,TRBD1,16,ASSPRDRKYYSNQPQH
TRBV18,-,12,ASSPSSGNNEQF
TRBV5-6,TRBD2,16,ASSLLGLAGYSYNEQF
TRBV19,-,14,ASSIGPEENPYEQY
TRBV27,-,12,ASSLRISHNEQF
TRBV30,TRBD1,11,AWSVQGVRKAF
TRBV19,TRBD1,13,ASSPGTGTYQPQH
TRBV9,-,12,ASSVGGGSNTQY
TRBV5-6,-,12,ASTSVWTAYEQY
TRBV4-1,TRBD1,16,ASSQEFVRAGGYYEQY
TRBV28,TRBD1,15,ASSLRTGTGDNSPLH
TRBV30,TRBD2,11,AWGAGPYNEQF
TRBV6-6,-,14,ASSYSVLKPYYEQY
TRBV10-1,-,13,ASSDTAGNAETQY
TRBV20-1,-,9,SASRNTEAF
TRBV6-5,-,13,ASTPPGLAKNIQY
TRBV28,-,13,ASSRSGRENQPQH
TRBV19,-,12,ASNERSRHNEQF
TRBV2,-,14,ASSAPDPGYDTEAF
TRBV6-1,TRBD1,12,ASRNRGTNEKLF
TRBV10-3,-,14,AIRPITGTSYNEQF
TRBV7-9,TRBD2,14,ASSFGLAGGQREQF
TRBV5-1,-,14,ASSFDIPSSTDTQY
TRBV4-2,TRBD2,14,ASSAPGASGINEQF
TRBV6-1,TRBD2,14,ASSEGLAGGGNIQY
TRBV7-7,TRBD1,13,ASSSGQGPQETQY
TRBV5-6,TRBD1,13,ASSWGTGHNQPQH
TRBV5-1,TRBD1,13,ASRDHGQGGETQY
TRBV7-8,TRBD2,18,ASSPRSLGTSGSSYNEQF
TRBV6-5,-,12,ASSYRALNTEAF
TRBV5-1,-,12,ASSLYQGNEKLF
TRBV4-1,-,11,ASSGLAGNTQY
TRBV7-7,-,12,ASSLSRVQETQY
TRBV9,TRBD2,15,ASSSRLLAGAPDTQY
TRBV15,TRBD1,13,ATSRIDRGNQPQH